Listed below are T cell receptor beta chains from one sample, sequenced in a study of shared clonotypes between healthy human individuals. Method: immunoSEQ multiplex PCR; TCRdb's copy keeps in-frame clones and lacks some. Among roughly 2.4 million clones, roughly 95% were seen once, and the ten largest hold over 0.1%. What was sequenced was naive CD4+ T cells sorted from blood. The receptors come from a man younger than 35 in good health. The CDR3 runs from the conserved cysteine through the conserved F or W. The D gene is left open where the match is weak. Not all rows give a size; the values are once, few, many and, for expanded clones, a class.

j_call: TRBJ2-5; clone_size: .; v_call: TRBV18; d_call: .; cdr3_aa: CASSPSGQWETQYF; cdr3_nt: TGTGCCAGCTCACCTTCCGGACAGTGGGAGACCCAGTACTTC
j_call: TRBJ2-7; clone_size: .; v_call: TRBV5-1; d_call: TRBD1; cdr3_aa: CASSLTTTGVNEQYF; cdr3_nt: TGCGCCAGCAGCCTGACTACGACAGGGGTCAACGAGCAGTACTTC
j_call: TRBJ1-2; clone_size: .; v_call: TRBV7-9; d_call: .; cdr3_aa: CASSLDSLGYTF; cdr3_nt: TGTGCCAGCAGCTTAGACAGCCTCGGCTACACCTTC
j_call: TRBJ1-1; clone_size: .; v_call: TRBV2; d_call: .; cdr3_aa: CATRKVGTEAFF; cdr3_nt: TGTGCCACCCGGAAGGTGGGCACTGAAGCTTTCTTT
j_call: TRBJ2-5; clone_size: .; v_call: TRBV30; d_call: .; cdr3_aa: CAWSTQETQYF; cdr3_nt: TGTGCCTGGAGTACCCAGGAGACCCAGTACTTC
j_call: TRBJ2-5; clone_size: .; v_call: TRBV29-1; d_call: .; cdr3_aa: CSVTPQETQYF; cdr3_nt: TGCAGCGTTACCCCCCAAGAGACCCAGTACTTC
j_call: TRBJ1-2; clone_size: .; v_call: TRBV6-6; d_call: TRBD1; cdr3_aa: CASSTRDRGNGYTF; cdr3_nt: TGTGCCAGCAGTACCCGGGACAGGGGGAATGGCTACACCTTC
j_call: TRBJ2-7; clone_size: once; v_call: TRBV13; d_call: TRBD2; cdr3_aa: CASSHHTSGKFYEQYF; cdr3_nt: TGTGCCAGCAGCCATCATACTAGCGGAAAATTCTACGAGCAGTACTTC
j_call: TRBJ2-7; clone_size: .; v_call: TRBV28; d_call: .; cdr3_aa: CASSPRPYEQYF; cdr3_nt: TGTGCCAGCAGCCCGCGGCCCTACGAGCAGTACTTC
j_call: TRBJ2-5; clone_size: .; v_call: TRBV9; d_call: .; cdr3_aa: CASSVEQGVQETQYF; cdr3_nt: TGTGCCAGCAGCGTAGAACAGGGCGTCCAAGAGACCCAGTACTTC